This T cell receptor (beta chain) was sequenced during a study of immune evolution from preneoplasia to lung adenocarcinoma. From germline, CDR1 is SGHTA and CDR2 FQGTGA. This CDR3 region has 12 residues. V gave up 4 bases and J gave up 5 bases, with 8 bases separating them. Study outcomes and limitations: Normal lung had highest clonality; later lesions appeared denser, more diverse.

The table came from immunoSEQ multiplex PCR; TCRdb's copy has only in-frame clones and leaves some out. The data contain roughly 9,400 clones, 88% of them singletons. Note on this clone: Its antigen remains unidentified.

The chain links TRBV7-3 to TRBJ1-1; D is perhaps TRBD1 (5 bases). This receptor was taken from a person aged 70 to 85 with invasive lung adenocarcinoma. Some clones in this sample may be carry-over from other donors' samples. The sequencing input was FFPE invasive lung adenocarcinoma tissue. This CDR3 is CASSSEGTEAFF. The CDR3 DNA is TGTGCCAGCAGCTCGGAGGGGACTGAAGCTTTCTTT.